Following are 23 T cell receptor beta chains from one sample sequenced in a study of CD8 T cells in Susac syndrome. Reverse transcription of roughly 0.5 to 1 ug RNA was carried out with random hexamers. TCRdb reanalysed the immunoSEQ multiplex PCR reads using MiXCR and keeps one entry per CDR3 protein. Of a few hundred thousand distinct CDR3 sequences in the sample, over 90% were seen once. The sample taken for sequencing was CD4+ T cells from PBMCs. These TCRs come from a human donor with multiple sclerosis.

The genes are TRBV12-3 or TRBV12-4 and TRBJ2-1, with D perhaps matching TRBD1 (6 bases). The V gene lost 6 bases and the J gene lost 9 bases, with 21 bases spanning the gap. CDR3 length equals 15 residues. Written as DNA, the CDR3 is TGTGCCAGCAGCGAGACAGGACCTAATCATCCTGAGCAGTTCTTC. Its translation: CASSETGPNHPEQFF.

This chain connects TRBV4-2 to TRBJ2-1; TRBD2 agrees at 11 bases. CDR3 length: 15 residues. With V trimmed by 3 bases and J by 10 bases, 8 bases remained unmatched. The germline V gene has CDR1 LGHNA and CDR2 YNFKEQ. CDR3: CASSQAIAGGPEQFF. In DNA form, the CDR3 reads TGTGCCAGCAGCCAGGCTATAGCGGGGGGGCCCGAGCAGTTCTTC.

The chain combines TRBV30 with TRBJ1-4; D is undetermined. Germline V gene sequence: CDR1 GTSNPN, CDR2 SVGIG (reference sequence). The CDR3 has 14 residues. Trimming took 2 bases from V and 6 from J, leaving 13 bases between them. The CDR3 loop reads CAWSIGRSDEKLFF. For the CDR3, the DNA is TGTGCCTGGAGTATCGGTAGATCTGATGAAAAACTGTTTTTT.

In nucleotides, the CDR3 is TGCAGTGCTAGAGGCAGGGACAGCCTAGCCAAAAACATTCAGTACTTC. Translation gives CSARGRDSLAKNIQYF. The chain carries TRBV20-1 and TRBJ2-4; 7 bases line up with TRBD1. The CDR3 sequence is 16 residues long. Germline CDR1 DFQATT, CDR2 SNEGSKA (reference sequence). With V trimmed by 1 base and J by 0 bases, 6 bases remained unmatched.

The V and J genes are TRBV30 and TRBJ1-3; 8 nucleotides line up with TRBD1. This CDR3 region has 15 residues. The V gene end was trimmed by 8 bases and the J gene end by 1 base; junction bases not matched to a gene: 10. In germline, CDR1 is GTSNPN, CDR2 SVGIG (reference sequence). The DNA for the CDR3 is TGTGCCCTGGAGGGACAGGCAGGATCTGGAAACACCATATATTTT. Translation gives CALEGQAGSGNTIYF.

V and J are TRBV30 and TRBJ2-2, with a weak D call TRBD1 (6 bases). From germline, CDR1 is GTSNPN and CDR2 SVGIG (reference sequence). The germline V and J ends were trimmed by 5 bases and 1 base, with 11 bases remaining between them. CDR3 length equals 14 residues. The CDR3 bases are TGTGCCTGGGGAGTACAGGGGAACACCGGGGAGCTGTTTTTT. It translates to CAWGVQGNTGELFF.

The chain has TRBV15 and TRBJ2-6, with 8 bases identical to TRBD1. The CDR3 loop spans 17 amino acids. Germline assignment: CDR1 LNHNV and CDR2 YYDKDF (reference sequence). V dropped 6 bases and J dropped 0; count of bases not matched to a gene: 7. The CDR3 loop is CATSKTGGSSGANVLTF. Written as DNA, the CDR3 is TGTGCCACCAGTAAAACAGGGGGAAGCTCTGGGGCCAACGTCCTGACTTTC.

This clonotype showed up just once. The gene calls are TRBV12-5 and TRBJ2-4; D is unclear. V was pared by 4 bases and J by 2 bases, with 12 bases between. The V gene's germline CDR1 is LGHNT and CDR2 FRNRAP. The CDR3 is 15 residues long. CDR3 region: CASGWGDIPKNIQYF. The CDR3 coding sequence is TGTGCTAGTGGTTGGGGTGACATCCCCAAAAACATTCAGTACTTC.

CDR3 sequence reads: CAWSGLQAYGYTF. CDR3 DNA: TGTGCCTGGAGTGGGTTACAGGCCTATGGCTACACCTTC. The genes are TRBV30 and TRBJ1-2; possibly TRBD1 for D (5 bases). This CDR3 is 13 amino acids long. V gave up 1 base and J gave up 4 bases, with 10 bases separating them. In germline, CDR1 is GTSNPN, CDR2 SVGIG (reference sequence).

This clonotype was seen only a few times. This rearrangement joins TRBV11-2 to TRBJ2-1, with 12 bases fitting TRBD2. The CDR3 is 15 amino acids. Trimming removed 4 bases from V and 6 bases from J; junction bases left unmatched: 4. CDR1 is SGHAT, CDR2 FQNNGV, per germline. This CDR3 reads CASSSLAGGSNEQFF. The CDR3 nucleotides are TGTGCCAGCAGCTCACTAGCGGGGGGCTCCAATGAGCAGTTCTTC.

This clonotype was observed a single time. This chain links TRBV7-9 with TRBJ1-6; possible D gene TRBD1, 5 bases. V lost 3 bases and J 7 bases, leaving 10 bases between the germline ends. This CDR3 has 14 amino acids. The V gene's germline CDR1 is SEHNR and CDR2 FQNEAQ (reference sequence). The chain's CDR3 is CASSLATGNSPLHF. CDR3 coding DNA: TGTGCCAGCAGCTTGGCCACAGGAAATTCACCCCTCCACTTT.

This clonotype was counted between two and nine times. The rearrangement uses TRBV11-2 and TRBJ2-5; TRBD2 agrees at 9 bases. The V segment lost 3 bases and the J segment 5 bases; nucleotides outside the gene matches: 13. The CDR3 length is 17 residues. CDR1 is SGHAT and CDR2 is FQNNGV in the germline V gene. CDR3 protein: CASSFSLMTSGLETQYF. In nucleotides, the CDR3 is TGTGCCAGCAGCTTTTCCCTTATGACTAGCGGCCTCGAGACCCAGTACTTC.

V usage is TRBV15 and J usage is TRBJ2-5; 13 bases are a match to TRBD2. V was pared by 0 bases and J by 9 bases, with 1 base of the junction left unmatched. This CDR3 contains 14 residues. The V gene's germline CDR1 is LNHNV and CDR2 YYDKDF (reference sequence). In nucleotides, the CDR3 is TGTGCCACCAGCAGAGAGGGACTAGCGGGGTCCCAGTACTTC. It yields the protein CATSREGLAGSQYF.

The V and J genes are TRBV29-1 and TRBJ1-2, with a possible D match to TRBD1 (6 bases). The V gene's germline CDR1 is SQVTM and CDR2 ANQGSEA. This CDR3 spans 14 amino acids. V was pared by 1 base and J by 0 bases, with 9 bases between. CDR3 in amino acids: CSVEATGSNYGYTF. The DNA for the CDR3 is TGCAGCGTTGAAGCCACAGGGTCTAACTATGGCTACACCTTC.

The V and J genes are TRBV6-5 and TRBJ1-6, with D possibly TRBD1 on 5 matching bases. Germline V gives CDR1 MNHEY, CDR2 SVGAGI. The CDR3 covers 17 residues. With 4 bases removed from V and 5 bases from J, the gap between germline ends came to 18 bases. CDR3 coding DNA: TGTGCCAGCAGTTCGCGGTCGCCCGACAGAAATAATTCACCCCTCCACTTT. Translated: CASSSRSPDRNNSPLHF.

This chain links TRBV20-1 with TRBJ2-3, with TRBD2 matching 9 bases. Germline V CDR1 and CDR2: DFQATT, SNEGSKA (reference sequence). V gave up 1 base and J gave up 1 base; unmatched junction bases: 3. The CDR3 sequence is 15 residues long. The CDR3, as DNA: TGCAGTGCTAGAGGTGTAGCGGGGGGCACAGATACGCAGTATTTT. Protein: CSARGVAGGTDTQYF.

The chain is built from TRBV3-1 and TRBJ2-7; D is unclear. The CDR3 sequence is 14 residues long. Germline CDR1 reads LGHDT; CDR2 reads YNNKEL (reference sequence). Trimming took off 0 bases at V and 7 bases at J, with 13 bases between the two ends. The DNA for the CDR3 is TGTGCCAGCAGCCAAGATTGGGCCGTTAAGGAGCAGTACTTC. Translating it yields CASSQDWAVKEQYF.

The genes are TRBV20-1 and TRBJ2-4; 9 bases line up with TRBD2. The CDR3 spans 13 residues. With 6 bases clipped from V and 7 bases from J, the junction kept 7 bases outside the gene matches. Germline loops: CDR1 DFQATT, CDR2 SNEGSKA (reference sequence). The CDR3 nucleotides read TGCAGTGCCGGATTAGCGGGAGTTAACATTCAGTACTTC. Its protein product is CSAGLAGVNIQYF.

The gene calls are TRBV5-1 and TRBJ2-5; no firm D call. Trimming took 0 bases from V and 5 from J, leaving 11 bases between them. The germline V gene encodes CDR1 SGHRS and CDR2 YFSETQ. This CDR3 comprises 14 residues. Here the CDR3 reads CASSLGDLIETQYF. As DNA, the CDR3 is TGCGCCAGCAGCTTGGGCGACCTGATCGAGACCCAGTACTTC. Based on the CDR3 plus reference TRBV5-1 and TRBJ2-5, the full variable domain is KAGVTQTPRYLIKTRGQQVTLSCSPISGHRSVSWYQQTPGQGLQFLFEYFSETQRNKGNFPGRFSGRQFSNSRSEMNVSTLELGDSALYLCASSLGDLIETQYFGPGTRLLVL.

The V and J genes are TRBV9 and TRBJ2-1, with D hard to call. Germline lookup yields CDR1 SGDLS and CDR2 YYNGEE. CDR3 length equals 11 residues. Trimming took off 3 bases at V and 8 bases at J, with 6 bases between the two ends. The CDR3 DNA follows: TGTGCCAGCAGCGCTAACTATGAGCAGTTCTTC. Protein: CASSANYEQFF.

V usage is TRBV3-1 and J usage is TRBJ2-1, with 8 bases fitting TRBD2. The CDR3 length is 16 residues. CDR1 LGHDT and CDR2 YNNKEL come from the germline V gene (reference sequence). V was clipped by 4 bases and J by 5 bases; unmatched bases: 10. The CDR3 nucleotides read TGTGCCAGCAGCCGAGAACTTAGCGGGACCGACAATGAGCAGTTCTTC. Its protein product is CASSRELSGTDNEQFF.

The chain uses TRBV20-1 and TRBJ2-1; possible D gene TRBD2, 5 bases. The ends were cut back, 5 bases at V and 2 bases at J, with 13 bases in the middle. The CDR3 is made up of 14 amino acids. CDR1 and CDR2 from the germline V gene are DFQATT and SNEGSKA (reference sequence). CDR3 nucleotide sequence: TGCAGTGCTGATCTGGAGCGGACCTACAATGAGCAGTTCTTC. It translates to CSADLERTYNEQFF.

Here the CDR3 DNA reads TGCGCCAGCAGTCGCCGGACTAGCACAGATACGCAGTATTTT. Protein: CASSRRTSTDTQYF. The V gene is TRBV5-1, the J gene TRBJ2-3, with D perhaps matching TRBD2 (5 bases). This CDR3 spans 14 amino acids. Germline-derived CDR1 and CDR2 are SGHRS and YFSETQ. Between the trimmed V and J ends, which lost 5 bases and 0 bases, there was a span of 10 bases.